Below, 22 T cell receptor beta chains from the same sample are listed, as sequenced in a study of blood T cell repertoires in COVID-19. The table came from immunoSEQ multiplex PCR; TCRdb's copy has only in-frame clones and leaves some out. Here the sample spans nearly 80,000 clones, around 84% being singletons. Material for sequencing was peripheral blood. Receptor source: a man between 50 and 59 years old with acute or convalescent COVID-19.

This clone is categorized as medium-sized. The V call is TRBV28, the J call TRBJ2-3; weak D call: TRBD1 (5 bases). The CDR3 sequence is 17 residues long. Germline V gives CDR1 MDHEN, CDR2 SYDVKM. V lost 6 bases to trimming and J lost 3 bases, with 22 bases between them. The CDR3 region has the DNA TGTGCCAGCAGCCCTATAGGTGTGACAAGACAGACAGATACGCAGTATTTT. It is translated as CASSPIGVTRQTDTQYF.

The V gene is TRBV19, the J gene TRBJ1-6; D gene ambiguous. The germline V and J ends were trimmed by 6 bases and 0 bases, with 15 bases remaining between them. This CDR3 has 17 amino acids. Germline V lookup: CDR1 LNHDA, CDR2 SQIVND (reference sequence). The CDR3 sequence: CASSPIEGFSYNSPLHF. Here the CDR3 DNA reads TGTGCCAGTAGCCCCATCGAGGGATTCTCCTATAATTCACCCCTCCACTTT.

The CDR3, as DNA: TGTGCCAGCAGTCAATATGAGGCAGATACGCAGTATTTT. This translates into CASSQYEADTQYF. The V gene is TRBV12-3 or TRBV12-4, the J gene TRBJ2-3, with D uncertain. With 5 bases removed from V and 4 bases from J, the gap between germline ends came to 10 bases. The CDR3 is 13 amino acids.

There are a few counts of this clone. The gene calls are TRBV6-5 and TRBJ1-2; D uncertain. Trimming took off 7 bases at V and 5 bases at J, with 17 bases between the two ends. Germline CDR1 and CDR2: MNHEY and SVGAGI. The CDR3 runs to 14 residues. DNA for the CDR3: TGTGCCAGCAATCACGGTGCGACGGGATATGGCTACACCTTC. This codes for CASNHGATGYGYTF.

The chain joins TRBV12-3 or TRBV12-4 to TRBJ2-7, with 7 bases identical to TRBD2. V was pared by 6 bases and J by 4 bases, with 6 bases of the junction left unmatched. The CDR3 totals 13 residues. This CDR3 is CASRASGMYEQYF. DNA for the CDR3: TGTGCCAGCAGGGCTAGCGGCATGTACGAGCAGTACTTC.

The genes are TRBV5-1 and TRBJ1-1, with D possibly being TRBD1 (5 bases). From germline, CDR1 is SGHRS and CDR2 YFSETQ. The CDR3 length is 14 residues. V lost 3 bases and J 7 bases, leaving 16 bases between the germline ends. This CDR3 reads CASSSLAGGREAFF. The DNA of the CDR3 is TGCGCCAGCAGCTCTCTAGCGGGGGGACGTGAAGCTTTCTTT. Drawing the rest from reference TRBV5-1 and TRBJ1-1, the complete variable domain is KAGVTQTPRYLIKTRGQQVTLSCSPISGHRSVSWYQQTPGQGLQFLFEYFSETQRNKGNFPGRFSGRQFSNSRSEMNVSTLELGDSALYLCASSSLAGGREAFFGQGTRLTVV.

The chain recombines TRBV2 with TRBJ1-4; 8 nucleotides align to TRBD1. The CDR3 has 12 residues. In germline, CDR1 is SNHLY, CDR2 FYNNEI. V lost 6 bases, J lost 16 bases, and 10 bases stayed unmatched. CDR3 nucleotides: TGTGCCAGCAGCGACCCCGGACAGGGCCCGTTTTTT. It yields the protein CASSDPGQGPFF.

The V and J genes are TRBV7-2 and TRBJ2-7, with 7 bases matching TRBD1. The germline V gene encodes CDR1 SGHTA and CDR2 FQGNSA. The CDR3 extends over 15 amino acids. Unmatched junction bases numbered 9, after V lost 2 bases and J lost 5 bases. The CDR3 sequence: CASSLWGQTFDEQYF. Here the CDR3 DNA reads TGTGCCAGCAGCTTATGGGGACAGACATTCGACGAGCAGTACTTC.

This chain uses TRBV2 with TRBJ1-2; unclear D gene. Germline CDR1 is SNHLY and CDR2 is FYNNEI. V lost 5 bases, J lost 5 bases, and 9 bases lay in between. CDR3 length: 12 residues. The CDR3 is CASSPSSYGYTF. In DNA form, the CDR3 reads TGTGCCAGCAGTCCGAGTTCGTATGGCTACACCTTC.

The chain joins TRBV5-1 to TRBJ2-1, with D unresolved. V was trimmed by 0 bases and J by 5 bases, leaving 3 bases between them. CDR3 size: 12 residues. Germline V gene lookup returns CDR1 SGHRS and CDR2 YFSETQ. In DNA, the CDR3 is TGCGCCAGCAGCTTGGTAGACAATGAGCAGTTCTTC. Its translation is CASSLVDNEQFF. Together with reference TRBV5-1 and TRBJ2-1, the CDR3 gives the full variable domain: KAGVTQTPRYLIKTRGQQVTLSCSPISGHRSVSWYQQTPGQGLQFLFEYFSETQRNKGNFPGRFSGRQFSNSRSEMNVSTLELGDSALYLCASSLVDNEQFFGPGTRLTVL.

J is TRBJ1-2 and V is TRBV6-2 or TRBV6-3, with 7 bases fitting TRBD1. The CDR3 totals 16 residues. In germline, CDR1 is MNHEY, CDR2 SVGEGT. V lost 2 bases to trimming and J lost 8 bases; unmatched junction nucleotides: 14. CDR3 loop: CASSYPLGQSPAGYTF. The CDR3 nucleotides are TGTGCCAGCAGTTACCCCTTGGGACAGAGCCCGGCGGGCTACACCTTC.

This clone was observed a few times. This chain links TRBV7-2 with TRBJ2-1; D is uncertain. With 1 base removed from V and 1 base from J, the gap between germline ends came to 11 bases. Germline V gives CDR1 SGHTA, CDR2 FQGNSA. This CDR3 has 16 residues. Here the CDR3 DNA reads TGTGCCAGCAGCTTAGAGGTAGCCTCTTCCTACAATGAGCAGTTCTTC. This encodes CASSLEVASSYNEQFF.

The V gene is TRBV5-6, the J gene TRBJ2-3, with 13 nucleotides matching TRBD2. Germline V gene lookup returns CDR1 SGHDT and CDR2 YYEEEE. The junction had 3 bases not matched to a gene; V was cut back by 1 base and J by 7 bases. The CDR3 has 15 residues. CDR3 protein: CASSLTSGGANTQYF. The CDR3 coding sequence is TGTGCCAGCAGCTTGACTAGCGGGGGGGCTAATACGCAGTATTTT.

The genes are TRBV19 and TRBJ2-7; TRBD1 is a possible D gene (5 bases). Trimming removed 3 bases at V and 3 bases at J, with 12 bases between. This CDR3 has 14 residues. Germline CDR1 LNHDA, CDR2 SQIVND (reference sequence). CDR3 sequence: CASSMAQGSYEQYF. CDR3 in DNA: TGTGCCAGTAGTATGGCCCAGGGCAGCTACGAGCAGTACTTC.

V usage is TRBV27 and J usage is TRBJ1-1, with TRBD1 matching over 9 bases. With V trimmed by 6 bases and J by 0 bases, 5 bases remained unmatched. Germline V lookup: CDR1 MNHEY, CDR2 SMNVEV (reference sequence). This CDR3 has 15 residues. The CDR3 region is CASSLGTGLNTEAFF. CDR3 sequence (DNA): TGTGCCAGCAGCTTAGGGACAGGGCTGAACACTGAAGCTTTCTTT.

The V and J genes are TRBV20-1 and TRBJ2-5; 8 nucleotides align to TRBD1. Germline V CDR1 and CDR2: DFQATT, SNEGSKA (reference sequence). The CDR3 covers 17 residues. V trimming: 3 bases; J trimming: 1 base; junction bases outside the gene matches: 13. The chain's CDR3 is CSASLEDREAPQETQYF. The CDR3 nucleotides read TGCAGTGCTAGTCTAGAGGACAGGGAGGCCCCCCAAGAGACCCAGTACTTC.

The chain carries TRBV7-2 and TRBJ2-7; 7 bases are a match to TRBD2. V shed 2 bases, J shed 4 bases, and the junction held 8 bases outside the gene matches. The CDR3 runs to 15 residues. Looked up from germline, CDR1 is SGHTA and CDR2 is FQGNSA. The CDR3 reads CASSLFGSSGYEQYF. CDR3 DNA sequence: TGTGCCAGCAGCTTATTTGGTTCTAGCGGTTACGAGCAGTACTTC.

The V gene is TRBV24-1, the J gene TRBJ2-1; a weak D match, TRBD2 (6 bases). Germline CDR1 KGHDR, CDR2 SFDVKD. This CDR3 region has 14 residues. Trimming pared 5 bases from V and 2 bases from J, leaving 9 bases between. The CDR3 protein is CATSGREPYNEQFF. The CDR3 nucleotides read TGTGCCACCAGTGGGAGGGAACCCTACAATGAGCAGTTCTTC.

This clone has only one observation. The chain is built from TRBV7-2 and TRBJ2-5, with 9 bases matching TRBD2. The CDR3 length is 16 residues. Looked up from germline, CDR1 is SGHTA and CDR2 is FQGNSA. The V and J ends lost 0 bases and 2 bases, in that order; junction bases with no gene match: 4. The CDR3 DNA reads TGTGCCAGCAGCTTAGCGCCTAGCGGGGTACAAGAGACCCAGTACTTC. Its protein is CASSLAPSGVQETQYF.

This sequence joins TRBV3-1 (or the pseudogene TRBV3-2) and TRBJ1-1, with 8 bases fitting TRBD1. The germline V gene has CDR1 LGHDT and CDR2 YNNKEL (reference sequence). The CDR3 loop spans 15 amino acids. The V and J ends lost 3 bases and 2 bases, in that order; junction bases with no gene match: 5. CDR3 sequence: CASSHSGQGNTEAFF. In DNA form, the CDR3 reads TGTGCCAGCAGCCATTCTGGACAGGGTAACACTGAAGCTTTCTTT.

This clone was picked up one time. The chain is built from TRBV25-1 and TRBJ1-5; no reliable D call. CDR1 is MGHDK, CDR2 SYGVNS, per germline. This CDR3 comprises 14 residues. V was pared by 2 bases and J by 7 bases, with 12 bases between. CDR3 residues: CASSEMGGRQPQHF. CDR3 DNA sequence: TGTGCCAGCAGTGAAATGGGCGGGCGGCAGCCCCAGCATTTT.

V is TRBV5-5 and J is TRBJ1-2, with D possibly matching TRBD1 (5 bases). The ends were cut back, 0 bases at V and 8 bases at J, with 17 bases in the middle. CDR1 and CDR2 (germline): SGHKS, YYEKEE (reference sequence). The CDR3 is made up of 15 amino acids. Here the CDR3 DNA reads TGTGCCAGCAGCTTGGGCCGATGGGGCGTAAGGGGCTACACCTTC. It is translated as CASSLGRWGVRGYTF. Full variable domain (outside the CDR3, taken from reference TRBV5-5 and TRBJ1-2): DAGVTQSPTHLIKTRGQQVTLRCSPISGHKSVSWYQQVLGQGPQFIFQYYEKEERGRGNFPDRFSARQFPNYSSELNVNALLLGDSALYLCASSLGRWGVRGYTFGSGTRLTVV.